The rows below give T cell receptor beta chains drawn from one sample of a study of sequential checkpoint blockade in melanoma. The repertoire was sequenced with immunoSEQ multiplex PCR; TCRdb's copy has only in-frame clones and lacks some. The table has approximately 5,700 clones, 87% seen once. The starting material was CD8+ T cells sorted from blood (inferred from file names), obtained from a patient given nivolumab and ipilimumab in sequence. The source of these receptors is a human donor with melanoma. Each CDR3 is given with its conserved first and last residue. A D gene is named only where the DNA matches it firmly. Expanded clones get a size class; other rows say once, few or many, or leave the size out.

J gene	D gene	clone size	V gene	CDR3 DNA	CDR3 protein
TRBJ2-1	TRBD2	.	TRBV25-1	TGTGCCAGCAGTGAATCACAAGGGCGGGGAGGGCAGGACAATGAGCAGTTCTTC	CASSESQGRGGQDNEQFF
TRBJ2-1	.	.	TRBV5-6	TGTGCCAGCAGCCTGACTAATTACAATGAGCAGTTCTTC	CASSLTNYNEQFF
TRBJ2-2	.	.	TRBV7-3	TGTGCCAGCAGCTTAGGAGCGAACACCGGGGAGCTGTTTTTT	CASSLGANTGELFF
TRBJ2-7	.	.	TRBV7-6	TGTGCCAGCAGCTTGATCGAGGGAACCTACGAGCAGTACTTC	CASSLIEGTYEQYF
TRBJ2-1	TRBD2	.	TRBV4-2	TGTGCCAGCAGCCAAGAGGGTTCGGGCGGGAGTCCCGGGGATGAGCAGTTCTTC	CASSQEGSGGSPGDEQFF
TRBJ2-1	TRBD2	.	TRBV7-2	TGTGCCAGCAGCAACCGACTACTAGCGAGACTTTACAATGAGCAGTTCTTC	CASSNRLLARLYNEQFF
TRBJ1-1	.	once	TRBV7-9	TGTGCCAGCAGCTTAGAAGAGGGCCTCATGAACACTGAAGCTTTCTTT	CASSLEEGLMNTEAFF
TRBJ2-5	.	.	TRBV11-2	TGTGCCAGCAGCCCGCCGGGAGCGTACTCAGGGACCCAGTACTTC	CASSPPGAYSGTQYF
TRBJ2-7	.	once	TRBV6-1	TGTGCCAGCAGTGAAGCGGACTGGGCACCCTACGAGCAGTACTTC	CASSEADWAPYEQYF
TRBJ1-1	.	.	TRBV12-2	TGTGCAAGTCGCCCTTGGACTGCCCAACGGGCCCTCTTGAACACTGAAGCTTTCTTT	CASRPWTAQRALLNTEAFF
TRBJ2-3	.	few	TRBV4-3	TGCGCCAGCAGCCTTAGCGGCCCCACAGATACGCAGTATTTT	CASSLSGPTDTQYF
TRBJ2-1	TRBD2	.	TRBV5-6	TGTGCCAGCAGCTTGGTAGCGGGATTATACAATGAGCAGTTCTTC	CASSLVAGLYNEQFF
TRBJ2-7	TRBD1	.	TRBV6-1	TGTGCCAGCAGTGAGGGGACAGGGGGCTACGAGCAGTACTTC	CASSEGTGGYEQYF
TRBJ2-2	.	.	TRBV29-1	TGCAGCGCTACCGGACAGACCGGGGAGCTGTTTTTT	CSATGQTGELFF
TRBJ1-1	.	.	TRBV11-3	TGTGCCAGCAGCCCTAGGGGCTCATTGAACACTGAAGCTTTCTTT	CASSPRGSLNTEAFF
TRBJ1-4	.	.	TRBV6-1	TGTGCCAGCAGTGCGACAGAGATAGATGAAAAACTGTTTTTT	CASSATEIDEKLFF
TRBJ2-3	.	.	TRBV4-3	TGCGCCAGCAGCCAGGAACTGGGAGTAATTGGCACAGATACGCAGTATTTT	CASSQELGVIGTDTQYF
TRBJ2-3	TRBD2	.	TRBV5-4	TGTGCCAGCAGCGTTCTAGGGACTAGCGGGAGAAAGGATACGCAGTATTTT	CASSVLGTSGRKDTQYF
TRBJ1-2	.	.	TRBV19	TGTGCCAGTAGTACCACACTCTACAGCATAGCTAACTATGGCTACACCTTC	CASSTTLYSIANYGYTF
TRBJ2-3	TRBD2	.	TRBV27	TGTGCCAGCAGTTTCGGCGTTAGCGGGCTACCGACAGATACGCAGTATTTT	CASSFGVSGLPTDTQYF
TRBJ2-1	TRBD2	.	TRBV7-2	TGTGCCAGCGGACGGGACTACCTCTACAATGAGCAGTTCTTC	CASGRDYLYNEQFF
TRBJ2-3	TRBD2	.	TRBV30	TGTGCCTGGACAAGCGGGACCTCCTGGGGCACAGATACGCAGTATTTT	CAWTSGTSWGTDTQYF
TRBJ1-1	.	.	TRBV5-1	TGCGCCAGCAGCTTGGCCGTGAACACTGAAGCTTTCTTT	CASSLAVNTEAFF
TRBJ2-1	TRBD2	.	TRBV19	TGTGCCAGTAGTTTACTAGCGGGAGAAATTAATGAGCAGTTCTTC	CASSLLAGEINEQFF
TRBJ2-7	.	.	TRBV4-1	TGCGCCAGCAGCCAAGGGATAGGGAGCTCCTACGAGCAGTACTTC	CASSQGIGSSYEQYF
TRBJ2-7	TRBD1	.	TRBV6-1	TGTGCCAGCAGCAACAGGGGGTCCTACGAGCAGTACTTC	CASSNRGSYEQYF
TRBJ2-7	TRBD1	.	TRBV28	TGTGCCAGCAGTCGGCCTACAGGGGGTTCGGACTACGAGCAGTACTTC	CASSRPTGGSDYEQYF
TRBJ1-1	.	.	TRBV2	TGTGCCATTTTGACAGGAAGAACGACTGAAGCTTTCTTT	CAILTGRTTEAFF
TRBJ2-5	.	.	TRBV10-3	TGTGCCATCAGCACAGACCAAGAGACCCAGTACTTC	CAISTDQETQYF
TRBJ1-2	.	once	TRBV5-4	TGTGCCAGCAGCCCGGAGGGACGTAGTGTGGTGTATGGCTACACCTTC	CASSPEGRSVVYGYTF
TRBJ2-5	.	.	TRBV15	TGTGCCACCAGCAGAGAGGTGGGCCGGGACTTCTTGTACTTC	CATSREVGRDFLYF
TRBJ2-7	.	few	TRBV5-4	TGTGCCAGCAGCTTGTCAGGGGCGCCCCACGAGCAGTACTTC	CASSLSGAPHEQYF
TRBJ1-4	.	few	TRBV10-3	TGTGCCATCAGTGAGTCACCCGGGAATGTCGAAAAACTGTTTTTT	CAISESPGNVEKLFF
TRBJ1-6	.	.	TRBV7-8	TGTGCCAGCAGCTTAGAGACCCCGACAGGCTATAATTCACCCCTCCACTTT	CASSLETPTGYNSPLHF
TRBJ2-1	TRBD2	.	TRBV2	TGTGCCAGCAGTGAAGGGACTAGAGACCACAATGAGCAGTTCTTC	CASSEGTRDHNEQFF
TRBJ1-3	TRBD1	.	TRBV7-9	TGTGCCAGCAGCTTAGTGGGCGGGACAGTTCCTGGAAACACCATATATTTT	CASSLVGGTVPGNTIYF
TRBJ1-4	TRBD1	few	TRBV28	TGTGCCAGCAGTCCGGGACAGAATATTGAAAAACTGTTTTTT	CASSPGQNIEKLFF
TRBJ2-7	TRBD2	.	TRBV19	TGTGCCAGTAGCCCGGGACTAGCGGGTTACGAGCAGTACTTC	CASSPGLAGYEQYF
TRBJ2-7	TRBD2	.	TRBV7-9	TGTGCCAGCAGCCCCCCGGGGCTAGCGGGAGGTGGAGAGCAGTACTTC	CASSPPGLAGGGEQYF
TRBJ2-7	.	.	TRBV27	TGTGCCAGCAGTCCAGGGACATTCTACGAGCAGTACTTC	CASSPGTFYEQYF
TRBJ2-7	TRBD1	.	TRBV7-2	TGTGCCAGCAGCTCCGGACAGGGGGATTACTACGAGCAGTACTTC	CASSSGQGDYYEQYF
TRBJ1-5	.	.	TRBV2	TGTGCCAGCAGTGACGGCAATCAGCCCCAGCATTTT	CASSDGNQPQHF
TRBJ2-7	.	.	TRBV4-3	TGCGCCAGCAGCCAAGATGTGGCGGGACCCTCCTACGAGCAGTACTTC	CASSQDVAGPSYEQYF
TRBJ2-7	.	.	TRBV18	TGTGCCAGCTCACCACCGACTGATTTTAACTACGAGCAGTACTTC	CASSPPTDFNYEQYF
TRBJ2-7	.	.	TRBV11-2	TGTGCCAGCAGCTTAGTGGCTAGCAGCTACGAGCAGTACTTC	CASSLVASSYEQYF
TRBJ1-1	.	.	TRBV6-6	TGTGCCAGCAACCACGGGGGGGACACTGAAGCTTTCTTT	CASNHGGDTEAFF